A single sample is the source of the 16 T cell receptor beta chains below, sequenced in a study of lymphopenia after photon versus proton radiotherapy. TCRdb's table, derived via immunoSEQ multiplex PCR, lists solely in-frame clones and lacks some. The sample consists of 40,000 to 55,000 clones, around 90% of them appearing once. Sample: peripheral blood, taken from a patient treated with photon-based radiotherapy. These receptors were taken from a woman in her thirties or forties with cholangiocarcinoma.

This clone occurred once. The chain carries TRBV27 and TRBJ1-5, with 7 positions matching TRBD1. The CDR3 loop spans 15 amino acids. Looked up from germline, CDR1 is MNHEY and CDR2 is SMNVEV (reference sequence). The ends lost 5 bases at V and 4 bases at J; junction bases unmatched: 8. The CDR3 loop is CASSMGTASNQPQHF. CDR3 nucleotide sequence: TGTGCCAGCAGTATGGGGACAGCGTCTAATCAGCCCCAGCATTTT.

This sequence joins TRBV20-1 and TRBJ1-6; D not resolved. Germline CDR1 DFQATT, CDR2 SNEGSKA (reference sequence). The CDR3 has 11 amino acids. V lost 4 bases and J 8 bases, leaving 6 bases between the germline ends. The CDR3 protein is CSAIPHSPLHF. The CDR3 nucleotides are TGCAGTGCTATACCGCATTCACCCCTCCACTTT.

The chain is built from TRBV28 and TRBJ1-1; TRBD1 matches 7 bases. The V gene's germline CDR1 is MDHEN and CDR2 SYDVKM. This CDR3 region has 17 residues. Trimming cost V 7 bases and J 1 base; bases outside gene matches: 15. The CDR3 loop is CASTERPDRPQNTEAFF. CDR3 in DNA: TGTGCCAGCACCGAGCGCCCGGACAGGCCCCAGAACACTGAAGCTTTCTTT.

J is TRBJ2-1 and V is TRBV11-3; 8 positions match TRBD2. The CDR3 runs 15 residues. V gave up 5 bases and J gave up 1 base; unmatched junction bases: 4. Germline-derived CDR1 and CDR2 are SGHNT and YENEEA. In nucleotides, the CDR3 is TGTGCCAGCAGCCCGGGGGGGTTGTCCTACAATGAGCAGTTCTTC. Translation: CASSPGGLSYNEQFF. The full variable domain, its missing parts supplied by reference TRBV11-3 and TRBJ2-1, is EAGVVQSPRYKIIEKKQPVAFWCNPISGHNTLYWYLQNLGQGPELLIRYENEEAVDDSQLPKDRFSAERLKGVDSTLKIQPAELGDSAVYLCASSPGGLSYNEQFFGPGTRLTVL.

The chain recombines TRBV5-5 with TRBJ1-3, with D hard to call. CDR3 size: 18 residues. Per germline, CDR1 SGHKS and CDR2 YYEKEE (reference sequence). Deletions cut 4 bases from V and 0 bases from J, with 20 bases between. The CDR3 nucleotides read TGTGCCAGCAGCCCTGTTCCGACAAGAGGTTCCTCTGGAAACACCATATATTTT. Encoded protein: CASSPVPTRGSSGNTIYF. Full variable domain (rest looked up from reference TRBV5-5 and TRBJ1-3): DAGVTQSPTHLIKTRGQQVTLRCSPISGHKSVSWYQQVLGQGPQFIFQYYEKEERGRGNFPDRFSARQFPNYSSELNVNALLLGDSALYLCASSPVPTRGSSGNTIYFGEGSWLTVV.

The chain employs TRBV7-6 and TRBJ1-2; D call uncertain. The CDR3 has 15 amino acids. The germline V gene encodes CDR1 SGHVS and CDR2 FNYEAQ. Trimming took 1 base from V and 4 from J, leaving 13 bases between them. The CDR3 DNA reads TGTGCCAGCAGCTTAGGTCCCGGCGGTGGCTATGGCTACACCTTC. Protein sequence: CASSLGPGGGYGYTF.

The chain is built from TRBV6-5 and TRBJ1-1, with D possibly matching TRBD1 (5 bases). The ends were cut back, 2 bases at V and 6 bases at J, with 16 bases in the middle. Germline CDR1 MNHEY, CDR2 SVGAGI. The CDR3 is 15 residues long. The CDR3, as DNA: TGTGCCAGCAGTTACCAGGGAGGCATTGGAGCTGAAGCTTTCTTT. Translated: CASSYQGGIGAEAFF.

The chain is built from TRBV30 and TRBJ1-1; a weak D match, TRBD1 (6 bases). The CDR3 is 14 residues long. CDR1 GTSNPN and CDR2 SVGIG come from the germline V gene (reference sequence). With 0 bases removed from V and 5 bases from J, the gap between germline ends came to 13 bases. DNA for the CDR3: TGTGCCTGGAGTGTCGGCAGGGGAGGAACTGAAGCTTTCTTT. Amino acid sequence: CAWSVGRGGTEAFF.

The V call is TRBV5-1, the J call TRBJ2-7, with a weak D call TRBD2 (6 bases). V was clipped by 7 bases and J by 2 bases, with 16 bases between them. This CDR3 has 14 residues. Germline CDR1 is SGHRS and CDR2 is YFSETQ. The CDR3 region is CASRISGLPYEQYF. The DNA of the CDR3 is TGCGCCAGCCGGATCAGCGGGCTTCCCTACGAGCAGTACTTC.

The rearrangement uses TRBV5-1 and TRBJ2-3, with 10 bases lining up with TRBD1. V shed 3 bases and J 4 bases; nucleotides not matched to a gene: 14. Looked up from germline, CDR1 is SGHRS and CDR2 is YFSETQ. This CDR3 comprises 18 residues. The CDR3 reads CASSSGGGQGLVADTQYF. In DNA, the CDR3 is TGCGCCAGCAGCTCCGGCGGGGGACAGGGGTTGGTAGCAGATACGCAGTATTTT.

This rearrangement joins TRBV5-1 to TRBJ1-1; the match to TRBD1 covers 9 bases. The ends lost 4 bases at V and 0 bases at J; junction bases unmatched: 16. Germline CDR1 reads SGHRS; CDR2 reads YFSETQ. The CDR3 consists of 19 residues. The CDR3 region is CASSPPPGTGTVMNTEAFF. For the CDR3, the DNA is TGCGCCAGCAGCCCTCCCCCCGGGACAGGGACTGTAATGAACACTGAAGCTTTCTTT.

The V call is TRBV27, the J call TRBJ1-5; 7 nucleotides match TRBD1. Germline assignment: CDR1 MNHEY and CDR2 SMNVEV (reference sequence). The CDR3 extends over 16 amino acids. V trimming: 6 bases; J trimming: 4 bases; junction bases outside the gene matches: 12. The CDR3 sequence is CASSKGTAVGNQPQHF. CDR3 nucleotide sequence: TGTGCCAGCAGCAAAGGGACAGCGGTAGGAAATCAGCCCCAGCATTTT.

J is TRBJ1-5 and V is TRBV19, with 7 bases matching TRBD1. Germline V gene lookup returns CDR1 LNHDA and CDR2 SQIVND (reference sequence). This CDR3 comprises 17 residues. J gave up 0 bases and V 5 bases, and 10 bases lay outside the gene matches. CDR3 protein: CASSRGQQAFSNQPQHF. CDR3 nucleotides: TGTGCCAGTAGTCGGGGACAGCAGGCCTTTAGCAATCAGCCCCAGCATTTT.

The gene calls are TRBV10-3 and TRBJ1-4; the D is unclear. In germline, CDR1 is ENHRY, CDR2 SYGVKD. V was shortened by 2 bases and J by 10 bases, with 11 bases between the two germline ends. This CDR3 has 13 residues. The CDR3 loop is CAISEAVPPKLFF. CDR3 coding DNA: TGTGCCATCAGTGAGGCGGTGCCGCCAAAACTGTTTTTT.

This clone was counted a few times. The V call is TRBV27, the J call TRBJ2-5; 7 bases are shared with TRBD2. Germline values: CDR1 MNHEY, CDR2 SMNVEV (reference sequence). J lost 4 bases, V lost 2 bases, and 1 base had no gene match. The CDR3 consists of 13 residues. The CDR3 DNA is TGTGCCAGCAGTTTACGCGGGAGAGAGACCCAGTACTTC. Protein sequence: CASSLRGRETQYF.

The chain couples TRBV30 to TRBJ2-1; tentatively, D is TRBD1 (6 bases). CDR3 length equals 14 residues. Germline V lookup: CDR1 GTSNPN, CDR2 SVGIG (reference sequence). The V end was cut by 2 bases, the J end by 6 bases, with 14 bases between. CDR3 sequence reads: CAWSSTGQGNEQFF. The CDR3 DNA follows: TGTGCCTGGAGTAGTACAGGGCAGGGCAATGAGCAGTTCTTC.